These 3 T cell receptor beta chains share one sample of origin, sequenced in a study of early T cells in non-severe SARS-CoV-2 infection (dated by TCRdb to about 2021). The library was generated by 5' RACE. Instrument used: NextSeq 500. Through fastp at Q25 and MiXCR, TCRdb rebuilt clones from the public reads, retaining in-frame beta chains. Each entry merges the rows of one CDR3 protein and shows their most common DNA and genes. Here the sample has about 71,000 distinct CDR3 sequences; around 12% occur a single time. 2.7% of the sample lies in the top ten. Material: whole blood, obtained at baseline. Source of these receptors: an adult who was a healthcare worker with PCR-confirmed SARS-CoV-2 infection or an uninfected control (not recorded which).

This clonotype came up once. V is TRBV4-1 and J is TRBJ2-3, with D possibly matching TRBD2 (5 bases). There are 15 residues in the CDR3. With 1 base removed from V and 6 bases from J, the gap between germline ends came to 14 bases. CDR1 and CDR2 from the germline V gene are MGHRA and YSYEKL. For the CDR3, the DNA is TGCGCCAGCAGCCAAGTGGGAGCCAGAGTGGATACGCAGTATTTT. It translates to CASSQVGARVDTQYF.

For the CDR3, the DNA is TGCAGCGTAAATAACTACAATGAGCAGTTCTTC. Encoded protein: CSVNNYNEQFF. This chain joins TRBV29-1 and TRBJ2-1; D remains ambiguous. V dropped 6 bases and J dropped 3 bases, with 6 bases sitting between them. Germline V gene sequence: CDR1 SQVTM, CDR2 ANQGSEA. The CDR3 runs 11 residues.

The J gene is TRBJ2-1, the V gene TRBV20-1; 9 bases align to TRBD2. The CDR3 loop spans 15 amino acids. Germline trimming cut 1 base from V and 5 bases from J; bases unmatched to any gene: 6. CDR1 DFQATT and CDR2 SNEGSKA come from the germline V gene (reference sequence). Here the CDR3 reads CSARVAGGLNNEQFF. The CDR3 DNA follows: TGCAGTGCTAGAGTGGCGGGGGGGCTCAACAATGAGCAGTTCTTC.